Listed below are T cell receptor beta chains from one sample, sequenced in a study of T cell repertoires in cytomegalovirus infection. No antigen has been identified for these receptors. In TCRdb, the reads were re-called with MiXCR into one record per CDR3 protein. The sample yields approximately 910,000 distinct CDR3 sequences, less than 35% seen once. Material: cultured CD8+ T cells from PBMCs, obtained from culture after CMV antigen stimulation. The source of these receptors is a human donor in good health (CMV status not recorded). Some clones in this sample may be carry-over from other donors' samples. Both conserved end residues are part of each CDR3. The order of the fields is clone size, J gene, D gene, V gene, CDR3 DNA, CDR3 protein. A D gene is named only where the DNA matches it firmly. The size entry is marked missing in some rows and otherwise reads once, few, many or a size class.

clone_size: .; j_call: TRBJ2-1; d_call: TRBD2; v_call: TRBV2; cdr3_nt: TGTGCCAGCAGTCATCGGACTAGAGGACACAATGAGCAGTTCTTC; cdr3_aa: CASSHRTRGHNEQFF
clone_size: .; j_call: TRBJ2-1; d_call: .; v_call: TRBV27; cdr3_nt: TGTGCCAGCAGCCCTCCTGATGGGGTGTACAATGAGCAGTTCTTC; cdr3_aa: CASSPPDGVYNEQFF
clone_size: once; j_call: TRBJ2-7; d_call: .; v_call: TRBV29-1; cdr3_nt: TGCAGCGTCGCCGAAGGAGCCTACGAGCAGTACTTC; cdr3_aa: CSVAEGAYEQYF
clone_size: many; j_call: TRBJ2-2; d_call: .; v_call: TRBV6-2/TRBV6-3; cdr3_nt: TGTGCCAGCAGTTACGCCGGGGAGCTGTTTTTT; cdr3_aa: CASSYAGELFF
clone_size: .; j_call: TRBJ2-3; d_call: .; v_call: TRBV5-5; cdr3_nt: TGTGCCAGCAGCATTAGACAGTTTAGCACAGATACGCAGTATTTT; cdr3_aa: CASSIRQFSTDTQYF
clone_size: .; j_call: TRBJ2-1; d_call: TRBD1; v_call: TRBV2; cdr3_nt: TGTGCCACCGACGGACGGGGCAGGGGGAAAAGCTCCTACAATGAGCAGTTCTTC; cdr3_aa: CATDGRGRGKSSYNEQFF
clone_size: many; j_call: TRBJ2-3; d_call: TRBD1; v_call: TRBV6-1; cdr3_nt: TGTGCCAGCAGTAAAGGCGGGACAGGTCTCCTCCGCACAGATACGCAGTATTTT; cdr3_aa: CASSKGGTGLLRTDTQYF
clone_size: .; j_call: TRBJ2-3; d_call: TRBD1; v_call: TRBV14; cdr3_nt: TGTGCCAGCAGCCAACAGAGGACAGGGGGCACGCAGTATTTT; cdr3_aa: CASSQQRTGGTQYF
clone_size: few; j_call: TRBJ2-3; d_call: .; v_call: TRBV15; cdr3_nt: TGTGCCACCAGCAGAGCACTGCAGAGTCGCGATACGCAGTATTTT; cdr3_aa: CATSRALQSRDTQYF
clone_size: .; j_call: TRBJ1-2; d_call: .; v_call: TRBV29-1; cdr3_nt: TGCAGCGTTGTGGACGGGGGCTACACCTTC; cdr3_aa: CSVVDGGYTF
clone_size: .; j_call: TRBJ1-2; d_call: .; v_call: TRBV27; cdr3_nt: TGTGCCAGCAGGGGTTTCGCCTATGGCTACACCTTC; cdr3_aa: CASRGFAYGYTF
clone_size: .; j_call: TRBJ1-1; d_call: .; v_call: TRBV7-9; cdr3_nt: TGTGCCAGTAGACACGGGGCCGGGGGCGCTGAAGCTTTCTTT; cdr3_aa: CASRHGAGGAEAFF
clone_size: many; j_call: TRBJ2-2; d_call: TRBD2; v_call: TRBV7-2; cdr3_nt: TGTGCCAGCAGCTTGAGTCTACGGGGGGCGAACACCGGGGAGCTGTTTTTT; cdr3_aa: CASSLSLRGANTGELFF
clone_size: .; j_call: TRBJ2-1; d_call: TRBD2; v_call: TRBV25-1; cdr3_nt: TGTGCCAGCAGTGGGACTAGCGGGGGGCCGGGGAATGAGCAGTTCTTC; cdr3_aa: CASSGTSGGPGNEQFF
clone_size: few; j_call: TRBJ1-3; d_call: .; v_call: TRBV28; cdr3_nt: TGTGCCAGCAGTTTAGAAAGAAGGGGCTCTGGAAACACCATATATTTT; cdr3_aa: CASSLERRGSGNTIYF
clone_size: .; j_call: TRBJ1-2; d_call: .; v_call: TRBV4-1; cdr3_nt: TGCGCTAGCAGCCAAGGGACGGCGGGGGTGGAGGGCTACACCTTC; cdr3_aa: CASSQGTAGVEGYTF
clone_size: many; j_call: TRBJ1-1; d_call: TRBD1; v_call: TRBV6-5; cdr3_nt: TGTGCCAGCTTAGGGGGCCCTAGTGAAGCTTTCTTT; cdr3_aa: CASLGGPSEAFF
clone_size: .; j_call: TRBJ2-2; d_call: TRBD1; v_call: TRBV29-1; cdr3_nt: TGCAGCGCAAAACGACAGGGGACCTTCGGGGAGCTGTTTTTT; cdr3_aa: CSAKRQGTFGELFF
clone_size: many; j_call: TRBJ1-6; d_call: .; v_call: TRBV3-1; cdr3_nt: TGTGCCAGCAGCCAAGTTATGGAGGGGCCAAGGGGAGCCCTCCACTTT; cdr3_aa: CASSQVMEGPRGALHF
clone_size: .; j_call: TRBJ2-1; d_call: .; v_call: TRBV25-1; cdr3_nt: TGTGCCAGCAGTGAATGGCCCGGCGATGAGCAGTTCTTC; cdr3_aa: CASSEWPGDEQFF
clone_size: .; j_call: TRBJ2-3; d_call: TRBD1; v_call: TRBV12-3/TRBV12-4; cdr3_nt: TGTGCCAGCAGTTTCCTTTTTGAGGGGGCCCGAGGCAATCAGCCCCAGTATTTT; cdr3_aa: CASSFLFEGARGNQPQYF
clone_size: few; j_call: TRBJ2-1; d_call: .; v_call: TRBV4-3; cdr3_nt: TGCGCCAGCAGCCAAGAATTATGGGACATCTACAATGAGCAGTTCTTC; cdr3_aa: CASSQELWDIYNEQFF
clone_size: few; j_call: TRBJ2-1; d_call: .; v_call: TRBV6-1; cdr3_nt: TGTGCCAGCTGGGCCCGGGGGTTCTCCTACAATGAGCAGTTCTTC; cdr3_aa: CASWARGFSYNEQFF
clone_size: .; j_call: TRBJ2-1; d_call: TRBD1; v_call: TRBV25-1; cdr3_nt: TGTGCCAGCAGTGAATATATCACTGACAGGGACAATGAGCAGTTCTTC; cdr3_aa: CASSEYITDRDNEQFF
clone_size: .; j_call: TRBJ1-6; d_call: .; v_call: TRBV5-5; cdr3_nt: TGTGCCAGCAGCTTGATGAGGGGGACCTCCGGGTCACCCCTCCACTTT; cdr3_aa: CASSLMRGTSGSPLHF
clone_size: .; j_call: TRBJ2-7; d_call: .; v_call: TRBV5-1; cdr3_nt: TGCGCCAGCACACGGGCCGGCGAGCAGTACTTC; cdr3_aa: CASTRAGEQYF